This entry is about one T cell receptor beta chain. Its antigen has not been determined. Base qualities are not at hand, and no much larger clone is one base apart. The High Capacity cDNA Reverse Transcription Kit was used to reverse transcribe all of the isolated RNA, meaning that expressed TCRB transcripts were what got sequenced. Deep immunoSEQ sequencing was applied to naive, central memory and regulatory T cell samples, giving an average of around 3.4 million total reads per sample. Sorted cells were lysed in RLT buffer and RNA was extracted with DNase-treated RNeasy Micro or Mini kits, depending on cell number. To prevent cross-contamination, every cell subset was processed on its own, while patient and healthy donor samples were processed together. Using the immunoSEQ multiplex PCR, TCRB sequences were amplified from cDNA into 87-bp fragments spanning the CDR3 region. The amplicons were sequenced using the Illumina HiSeq platform. The study's own analysis went as follows. Synthetic template baselines were used to correct PCR bias computationally, reads within Hamming distance 2 were collapsed, and singletons that could not be merged were discarded. Reads were aligned to IMGT to assign V, D and J genes, CDR3 length, and insertions or deletions at six rearrangement sites. Within each subset, clonotype counts were normalized to the number of sorted cells before true diversity and Gini coefficients were calculated with the tcR R package. The overlap coefficient, calculated on TCRB nucleotide sequences, was used to quantify repertoire sharing. Imported from immuneACCESS, the table was reduced by TCRdb to in-frame sequences with V and J called. These copies leave out some clones; in studies compared against another copy, an unresolved V gene accounts for under half, and the cause of the remainder is not known. V, J and clone size were drawn from that table, and D and trimming were deduced from the DNA. In all, the sample holds about 150,000 clones, and about 7.3% of those were seen once. Almost 0.65% of the sample lies in the top ten.

The sample belongs to a study of beta chain features in type 1 diabetes (dated by TCRdb to about 2018). Concerning the study at large: Mean age, gender distribution, total cell number and subset yield did not differ between patients and healthy donors. A total of 85 million to 140 million sorted cells were examined across all samples, and the number of cells per subset was strongly correlated with RNA yield. In the study, recently diagnosed type 1 diabetes patients and matched healthy donors were compared on the TCRB repertoires of their sorted circulating CD4+ T cell subsets. Naive and central memory subsets were obtained from all 30 or so donors, but regulatory and stem cell-like memory subsets were isolated from only 8 patients and 8 healthy donors. Study-wide conclusions, independent of this receptor: Shorter templates might have been favored by PCR, but patient and control samples were amplified and corrected together, so both groups would have been affected equally by any skew. Because cDNA was sequenced instead of genomic DNA, highly expressing activated cells could be over-represented, though the groups showed no difference in activation or CD3 levels. Patients with type 1 diabetes made fewer insertions and deleted more nucleotides at VDJ recombination sites, implying thymic rearrangement abnormalities. The naive, central memory and regulatory TCRB repertoires appeared to resemble one another more closely among patients than among healthy donors. A moderate but significant shortening of TCRB CDR3 length was observed in type 1 diabetes patients in all four CD4+ subsets. Because small numbers of individuals were included in the HLA sub-analyses, any influence of HLA type on TCRB rearrangement was left unresolved.

Including the terminal cysteine and phenylalanine, the CDR3 comprises 17 residues. CDR3 DNA only is kept here, 51 bases in frame from base 1. Via the germline V gene, CDR1 is KGHSH and CDR2 LQKENI. V loses 0 bases of germline sequence and J loses 4 bases, and the interval between the two ends is 18 bases. Each donor gave one peripheral blood draw, averaging about 100 mL, which was collected into heparinised tubes. A BD FACSAria II and a panel including CD45RO, CCR7, CD25, CD127, CD95 and CD27 were used to sort naive, central memory, regulatory and stem cell-like memory CD4+ T cells. Purity was above 98% for every sorted population. PBMCs were separated immediately by Lymphoprep density gradient centrifugation and were stained directly, without being cultured. So that batch effects would be minimized, each experiment stained and sorted samples in pairs, pairing one healthy donor with one patient.

Sequencing was carried out using central memory CD4+ T cells from blood. The clonotype was recovered from a man between 18 and 35 years old in good health. In this chain, TRBV18 is recombined with TRBJ1-2; the D gene is unclear. The CDR3 region has the sequence CASSPPARTMGIYGYTF. The sequenced DNA is TGTGCCAGCTCACCACCTGCCCGGACTATGGGAATCTATGGCTACACCTTC. Reference TRBV18 and TRBJ1-2 genes cover what lies past the CDR3, so the full variable domain is NAGVMQNPRHLVRRRGQEARLRCSPMKGHSHVYWYRQLPEEGLKFMVYLQKENIIDESGMPKERFSAEFPKEGPSILRIQQVVRGDSAAYFCASSPPARTMGIYGYTFGSGTRLTVV.